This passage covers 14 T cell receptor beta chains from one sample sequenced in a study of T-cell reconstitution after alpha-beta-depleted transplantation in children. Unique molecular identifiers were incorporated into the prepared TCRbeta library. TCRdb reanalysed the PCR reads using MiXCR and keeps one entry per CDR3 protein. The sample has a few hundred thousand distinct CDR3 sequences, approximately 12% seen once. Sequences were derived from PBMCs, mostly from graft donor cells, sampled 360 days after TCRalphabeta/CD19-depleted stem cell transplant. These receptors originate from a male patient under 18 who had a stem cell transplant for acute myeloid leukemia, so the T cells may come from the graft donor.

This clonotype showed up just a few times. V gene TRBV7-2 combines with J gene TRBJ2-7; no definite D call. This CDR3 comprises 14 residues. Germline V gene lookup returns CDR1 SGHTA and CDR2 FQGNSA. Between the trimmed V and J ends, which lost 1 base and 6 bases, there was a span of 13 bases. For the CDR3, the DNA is TGTGCCAGCAGCTTAGGGAGTAGGGTGACCGAGCAGTACTTC. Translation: CASSLGSRVTEQYF.

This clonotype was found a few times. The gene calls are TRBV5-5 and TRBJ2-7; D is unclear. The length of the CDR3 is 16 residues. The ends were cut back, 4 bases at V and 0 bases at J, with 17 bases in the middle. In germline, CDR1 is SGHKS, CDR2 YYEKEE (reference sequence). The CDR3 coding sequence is TGTGCCAGCAGCCGTTCCATAGTCTTGAGCTCCTACGAGCAGTACTTC. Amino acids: CASSRSIVLSSYEQYF. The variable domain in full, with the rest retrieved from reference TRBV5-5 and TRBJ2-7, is DAGVTQSPTHLIKTRGQQVTLRCSPISGHKSVSWYQQVLGQGPQFIFQYYEKEERGRGNFPDRFSARQFPNYSSELNVNALLLGDSALYLCASSRSIVLSSYEQYFGPGTRLTVT.

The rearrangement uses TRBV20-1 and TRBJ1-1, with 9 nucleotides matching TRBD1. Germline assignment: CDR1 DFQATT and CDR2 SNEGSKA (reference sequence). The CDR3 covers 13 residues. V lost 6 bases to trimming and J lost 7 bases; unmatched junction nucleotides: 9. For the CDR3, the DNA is TGCAGTGCAAGGGGACAGGGTTGGGGTGAAGCTTTCTTT. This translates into CSARGQGWGEAFF.

This CDR3 reads CAISEDIRDGGDNEQFF. In nucleotides, the CDR3 is TGTGCCATCAGTGAAGATATAAGGGACGGGGGGGACAATGAGCAGTTCTTC. V usage is TRBV10-3 and J usage is TRBJ2-1; TRBD2 matches 8 bases. In germline, CDR1 is ENHRY, CDR2 SYGVKD. With 3 bases clipped from V and 5 bases from J, the junction kept 12 bases outside the gene matches. The CDR3 has 17 residues.

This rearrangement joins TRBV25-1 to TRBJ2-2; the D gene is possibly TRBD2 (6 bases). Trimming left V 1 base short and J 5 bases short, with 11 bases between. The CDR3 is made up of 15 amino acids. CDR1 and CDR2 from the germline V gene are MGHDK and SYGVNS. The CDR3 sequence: CASSEFGGETGELFF. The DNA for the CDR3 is TGTGCCAGCAGTGAATTCGGGGGAGAAACCGGGGAGCTGTTTTTT.

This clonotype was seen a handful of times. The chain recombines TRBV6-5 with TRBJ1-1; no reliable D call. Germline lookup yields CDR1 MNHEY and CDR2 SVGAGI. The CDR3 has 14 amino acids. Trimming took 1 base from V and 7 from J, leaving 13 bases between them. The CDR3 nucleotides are TGTGCCAGCAGTTACTTCGGTCCCAGACGTGAAGCTTTCTTT. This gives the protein CASSYFGPRREAFF.

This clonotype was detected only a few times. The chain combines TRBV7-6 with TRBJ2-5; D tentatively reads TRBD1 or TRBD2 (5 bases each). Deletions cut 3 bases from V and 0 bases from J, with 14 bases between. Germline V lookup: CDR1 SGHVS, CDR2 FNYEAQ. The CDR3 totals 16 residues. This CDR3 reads CASSFTRDAHQETQYF. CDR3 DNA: TGTGCCAGCAGCTTCACTCGGGACGCTCACCAAGAGACCCAGTACTTC.

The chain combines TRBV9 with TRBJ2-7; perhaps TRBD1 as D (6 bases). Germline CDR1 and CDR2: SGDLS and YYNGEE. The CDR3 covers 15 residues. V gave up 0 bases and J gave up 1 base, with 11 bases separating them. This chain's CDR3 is CASSVGGTGSYEQYF. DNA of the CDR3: TGTGCCAGCAGCGTAGGAGGAACAGGGTCCTACGAGCAGTACTTC.

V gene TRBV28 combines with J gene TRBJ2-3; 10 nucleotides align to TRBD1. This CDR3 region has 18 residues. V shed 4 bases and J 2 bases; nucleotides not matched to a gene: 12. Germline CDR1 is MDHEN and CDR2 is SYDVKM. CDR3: CASSSRDRGGRATDTQYF. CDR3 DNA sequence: TGTGCCAGCAGTTCCCGGGACAGGGGAGGGAGGGCCACAGATACGCAGTATTTT.

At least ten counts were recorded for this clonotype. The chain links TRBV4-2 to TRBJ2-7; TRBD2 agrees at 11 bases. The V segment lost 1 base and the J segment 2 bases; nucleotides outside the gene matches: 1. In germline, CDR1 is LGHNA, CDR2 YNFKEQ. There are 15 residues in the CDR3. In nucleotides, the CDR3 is TGTGCCAGCAGCCAAGTAGCGGGAGGGCCCTACGAGCAGTACTTC. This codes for CASSQVAGGPYEQYF.

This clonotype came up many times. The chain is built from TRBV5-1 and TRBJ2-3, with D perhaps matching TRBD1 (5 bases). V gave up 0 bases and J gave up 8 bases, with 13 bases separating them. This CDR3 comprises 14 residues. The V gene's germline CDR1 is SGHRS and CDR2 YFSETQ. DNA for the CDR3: TGCGCCAGCAGCTTGGACAGGTTAGGAGTTACGCAGTATTTT. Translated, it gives CASSLDRLGVTQYF. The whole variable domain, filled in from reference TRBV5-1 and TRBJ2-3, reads KAGVTQTPRYLIKTRGQQVTLSCSPISGHRSVSWYQQTPGQGLQFLFEYFSETQRNKGNFPGRFSGRQFSNSRSEMNVSTLELGDSALYLCASSLDRLGVTQYFGPGTRLTVL.

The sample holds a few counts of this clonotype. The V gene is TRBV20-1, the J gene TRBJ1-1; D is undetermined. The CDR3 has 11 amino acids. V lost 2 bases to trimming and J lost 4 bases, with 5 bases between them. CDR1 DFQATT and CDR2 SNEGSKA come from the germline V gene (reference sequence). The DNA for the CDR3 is TGCAGTGCTAGATCCCCCACTGAAGCTTTCTTT. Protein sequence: CSARSPTEAFF.

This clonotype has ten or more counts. The CDR3 loop reads CASSAQGGNTEAFF. The CDR3 nucleotides are TGTGCCAGCAGTGCGCAGGGGGGGAACACTGAAGCTTTCTTT. The rearrangement links TRBV27 to TRBJ1-1; 7 bases line up with TRBD1. V was clipped by 5 bases and J by 1 base; unmatched bases: 4. Germline CDR1 and CDR2: MNHEY and SMNVEV (reference sequence). The CDR3 contains 14 residues.

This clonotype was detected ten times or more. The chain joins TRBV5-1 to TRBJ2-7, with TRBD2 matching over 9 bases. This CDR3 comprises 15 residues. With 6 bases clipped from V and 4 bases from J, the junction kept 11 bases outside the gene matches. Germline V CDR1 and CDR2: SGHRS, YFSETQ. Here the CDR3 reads CASKTSGIPGYEQYF. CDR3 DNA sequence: TGCGCCAGCAAGACTAGCGGAATACCAGGGTACGAGCAGTACTTC.